The 22 T cell receptor beta chains in this list originate from one sample, sequenced in a study of T cell repertoires in cytomegalovirus infection. TCRdb recomputed calls from the reads with MiXCR, one row per CDR3 protein. The sample lists around 320,000 distinct CDR3 sequences, more than 9% seen once, with about 4.5% in the top ten. The sample was PBMCs. The receptors were sampled from a human donor in good health (CMV status not recorded). Some clones in this sample may be carry-over from other donors' samples.

The chain couples TRBV7-2 to TRBJ2-1; possibly TRBD2 for D (5 bases). Germline loops: CDR1 SGHTA, CDR2 FQGNSA. The CDR3 length is 12 residues. The ends were cut back, 5 bases at V and 8 bases at J, with 10 bases in the middle. CDR3 sequence reads: CASSLGVYEQFF. The CDR3 DNA reads TGTGCCAGCAGCCTGGGAGTCTATGAGCAGTTCTTC.

For this clonotype: With a much larger clone just one base away, this may be a read error. This chain links TRBV7-2 with TRBJ1-1; TRBD1 might be the D (5 bases). From germline, CDR1 is SGHTA and CDR2 FQGNSA. The CDR3 has 17 amino acids. The CDR3 region has the DNA TGTGCCAGCAGCTTAGTAGGGACTCAAACCCGGACCACTGTAGCTTTCTTT. This gives the protein CASSLVGTQTRTTVAFF.

This clonotype appeared many times. J is TRBJ2-1 and V is TRBV4-3; TRBD1 matches 10 bases. CDR1 and CDR2 from the germline V gene are LGHNA and YSLEER. The trim removed 4 bases at V and 9 bases at J, leaving 9 bases unmatched. The CDR3 sequence is 15 residues long. CDR3 residues: CASSPRDRGFGEQFF. CDR3 coding DNA: TGCGCCAGCAGCCCCCGGGACAGGGGATTTGGTGAGCAGTTCTTC.

This chain connects TRBV27 to TRBJ1-3, with TRBD1 as a possible D gene (5 bases). Germline CDR1 MNHEY, CDR2 SMNVEV (reference sequence). The ends were cut back, 5 bases at V and 0 bases at J, with 11 bases in the middle. This CDR3 contains 15 residues. The CDR3 protein is CASSQTGSSGNTIYF. Here the CDR3 DNA reads TGTGCCAGCAGTCAAACAGGTAGCTCTGGAAACACCATATATTTT.

With respect to this clonotype: With a much larger clone just one base away, this may be a read error. The genes are TRBV7-3 and TRBJ2-1, with a weak D call TRBD1 (6 bases). Germline V gene sequence: CDR1 SGHTA, CDR2 FQGTGA. This CDR3 has 13 residues. The CDR3 nucleotides are TGTGCCAGCGGGCGGAGCAGGGGCAATGAGCAGTTATTC. Translation gives CASGRSRGNEQLF.

The V gene is TRBV7-3, the J gene TRBJ1-2; D is unclear. CDR1 and CDR2 (germline): SGHTA, FQGTGA. Between the trimmed V and J ends, which lost 0 bases and 7 bases, there was a span of 9 bases. The CDR3 spans 13 residues. The CDR3 sequence: CASSLTSGGGYTF. In DNA form, the CDR3 reads TGTGCCAGCAGCTTAACGTCCGGAGGTGGCTACACCTTC.

V gene TRBV6-6 combines with J gene TRBJ2-1; TRBD1 or TRBD2 may be the D gene (5 bases each). The CDR3 totals 13 residues. V was shortened by 5 bases and J by 5 bases, with 10 bases between the two germline ends. Germline V CDR1 and CDR2: MNHNY, SVGAGI (reference sequence). The CDR3 DNA reads as TGTGCCAGCAGTGCCCGGGACCACAATGAGCAGTTCTTC. This translates into CASSARDHNEQFF.

This clonotype was observed a few times. CDR3 coding DNA: TGTGCCAGCAGCTCACCCCTGGGGGCTGAGCAGTTCTTC. Protein sequence: CASSSPLGAEQFF. The V and J genes are TRBV13 and TRBJ2-1, with a tentative D call TRBD1 (6 bases). Trimming took off 4 bases at V and 9 bases at J, with 13 bases between the two ends. Germline V gene lookup returns CDR1 PRHDT and CDR2 FYEKMQ (reference sequence). The CDR3 contains 13 residues.

To note about this clonotype: This sequence may be a read error, since a much larger clone differs from it by one base. V and J are TRBV7-2 and TRBJ1-2; 8 positions agree with TRBD1. Germline CDR1 and CDR2: SGHTA and FQGNSA. This CDR3 contains 15 residues. Here the CDR3 DNA reads TGTGCCAGCAGCTTAATGGGAGGACAGGGTCGTGGCCACACCTTC. Translated, it gives CASSLMGGQGRGHTF.

This clonotype was seen repeatedly, ten times or more. The chain has TRBV7-2 and TRBJ2-3, with 9 bases identical to TRBD2. The V segment lost 5 bases and the J segment 0 bases; nucleotides outside the gene matches: 3. Germline CDR1 is SGHTA and CDR2 is FQGNSA. The CDR3 length is 15 residues. The CDR3 region has the DNA TGTGCCAGCAGCCCCGCGGGGGGGAGCACAGATACGCAGTATTTT. Protein sequence: CASSPAGGSTDTQYF.

This clonotype was detected a few times. V and J are TRBV7-3 and TRBJ2-5, with D perhaps matching TRBD2 (6 bases). Germline CDR1 reads SGHTA; CDR2 reads FQGTGA. V lost 4 bases to trimming and J lost 5 bases, with 14 bases between them. CDR3 length: 14 residues. As DNA, the CDR3 is TGTGCCAGCAGCTCCGCGGGACTCGGGGAGACCCAGTACTTC. Translated: CASSSAGLGETQYF.

The chain carries TRBV20-1 and TRBJ2-7; 10 bases align to TRBD2. J gave up 5 bases and V 3 bases, and 10 bases lay outside the gene matches. The germline V gene has CDR1 DFQATT and CDR2 SNEGSKA (reference sequence). The CDR3 length is 15 residues. The CDR3 loop reads CSASPSSGRVNEQYF. DNA for the CDR3: TGCAGTGCTAGCCCATCTAGCGGGAGAGTAAACGAGCAGTACTTC.

This clonotype was seen a handful of times. The gene calls are TRBV6-5 and TRBJ2-7, with 8 nucleotides matching TRBD2. J was trimmed by 5 bases and V by 0 bases; bases with no gene match: 9. Germline V gene lookup returns CDR1 MNHEY and CDR2 SVGAGI. This CDR3 has 16 residues. CDR3 amino acids: CASSYSFTSGSNEQYF. The CDR3 bases are TGTGCCAGCAGTTACTCGTTCACTAGCGGCAGCAACGAGCAGTACTTC.

The sample holds many counts of this clonotype. The V gene is TRBV7-9, the J gene TRBJ2-5; D unresolved. V dropped 4 bases and J dropped 4 bases, with 19 bases sitting between them. CDR1 SEHNR and CDR2 FQNEAQ come from the germline V gene (reference sequence). The CDR3 is made up of 16 amino acids. This CDR3 reads CASSYQVQLPAETQYF. Written as DNA, the CDR3 is TGTGCCAGCAGCTACCAGGTTCAGCTCCCCGCAGAGACCCAGTACTTC. The full variable domain, in which reference TRBV7-9 and TRBJ2-5 provide the parts outside the CDR3, is DTGVSQNPRHKITKRGQNVTFRCDPISEHNRLYWYRQTLGQGPEFLTYFQNEAQLEKSRLLSDRFSAERPKGSFSTLEIQRTEQGDSAMYLCASSYQVQLPAETQYFGPGTRLLVL.

This sequence joins TRBV7-8 and TRBJ2-2, with D possibly called TRBD1 or TRBD2 (5 bases each). V shed 5 bases and J shed 2 bases, with 9 bases lying between them. The CDR3 runs 14 residues. Germline CDR1 and CDR2: SGHVS and FQNEAQ. The chain's CDR3 is CASSRDLNTGELFF. CDR3 DNA: TGTGCCAGCAGCCGGGACCTCAACACCGGGGAGCTGTTTTTT.

This clonotype was seen at least ten times. The rearrangement uses TRBV6-2 or TRBV6-3 and TRBJ2-4, with 7 bases aligning to TRBD2. The germline V gene encodes CDR1 MNHEY and CDR2 SVGEGT. J gave up 0 bases and V 2 bases, and 1 base lay outside the gene matches. There are 15 residues in the CDR3. CDR3 residues: CASSYGRVAKNIQYF. In DNA, the CDR3 is TGTGCCAGCAGTTACGGGAGGGTAGCCAAAAACATTCAGTACTTC.

V gene TRBV5-1 combines with J gene TRBJ1-3; 7 bases line up with TRBD1. Germline V gene sequence: CDR1 SGHRS, CDR2 YFSETQ. The V segment lost 7 bases and the J segment 0 bases; nucleotides outside the gene matches: 16. The CDR3 has 18 amino acids. In nucleotides, the CDR3 is TGCGCCAGCCGCAGACAGGGTGGCACCTCAATCTCTGGAAACACCATATATTTT. Translation: CASRRQGGTSISGNTIYF.

The chain combines TRBV9 with TRBJ2-7; D perhaps matches TRBD2 (6 bases). Trimming took 5 bases from V and 0 from J, leaving 15 bases between them. CDR1 SGDLS and CDR2 YYNGEE come from the germline V gene. The CDR3 spans 15 residues. CDR3 amino acids: CASSWGGSSSYEQYF. The CDR3 DNA reads TGTGCCAGCAGTTGGGGAGGCTCAAGCTCCTACGAGCAGTACTTC.

The V and J genes are TRBV12-5 and TRBJ2-7, with TRBD1 identical over 7 bases. Looked up from germline, CDR1 is LGHNT and CDR2 is FRNRAP. This CDR3 region has 14 residues. Germline trimming cut 5 bases from V and 2 bases from J; bases unmatched to any gene: 6. CDR3 loop: CASGPGQAPYEQYF. CDR3 sequence (DNA): TGTGCTAGTGGTCCTGGACAGGCTCCCTACGAGCAGTACTTC. Full variable domain (missing parts from reference TRBV12-5 and TRBJ2-7): DARVTQTPRHKVTEMGQEVTMRCQPILGHNTVFWYRQTMMQGLELLAYFRNRAPLDDSGMPKDRFSAEMPDATLATLKIQPSEPRDSAVYFCASGPGQAPYEQYFGPGTRLTVT.

This clonotype was recorded many times. One end of the junction does not line up with germline, which may come from a read error. This rearrangement joins TRBV7-2 to TRBJ1-1; TRBD1 matches at 7 bases. Germline assignment: CDR1 SGHTA and CDR2 FQGNSA. The length of the CDR3 is 13 residues. The CDR3 DNA follows: TGTGCCAGGAGCTACAGGGGGAACACTGAAGCTTTCTTT. Translation gives CARSYRGNTEAFF.

This rearrangement joins TRBV5-8 to TRBJ2-7; TRBD1 matches 9 bases. V lost 0 bases, J lost 5 bases, and 9 bases stayed unmatched. Germline V lookup: CDR1 SGHTS, CDR2 YDEGEE. The CDR3 has 16 residues. The CDR3 DNA sequence: TGTGCCAGCAGCTTGGTGTTCCTGGACAGGGGCGACGAGCAGTACTTC. It yields the protein CASSLVFLDRGDEQYF.

This clonotype was counted once. The chain uses TRBV2 and TRBJ1-6; no firm D call. Trimming cost V 3 bases and J 10 bases, with 10 bases left between them. CDR3 size: 13 residues. Germline-derived CDR1 and CDR2 are SNHLY and FYNNEI. In DNA, the CDR3 is TGTGCCAGCAGTGAGGACCAAGGGTCACCCCTCCACTTT. Its protein is CASSEDQGSPLHF.